This TCR beta chain is from a study of HIV-infected patients and healthy controls. Germline CDR1 is MNHEY and CDR2 is SVGEGT. Trimming stripped 3 bases from V and 4 bases from J, with 11 bases between. This CDR3 comprises 14 residues. Follow-up blood was drawn about 14 weeks, roughly three months, after antiretroviral therapy began. Whole blood was used without fractionation, so all unsorted peripheral T cells were included. Around 500 ng RNA was reverse transcribed with alpha and beta constant-region primers. Each of the alpha and beta chains got its own library through chain-specific third strand synthesis with indices. TCRdb reprocessed the 5' RACE reads via MiXCR and lists one record per CDR3 protein. The sample yields 8,100 or so distinct CDR3 sequences, approximately 6.7% seen once. This clonotype is categorized as medium-sized (0.01 to 0.1%). Little can be read into the size of this beta chain, an off-target read in a library designed for alpha chains.

The sample here was blood, taken during antiretroviral therapy. This TCR came from an adult with HIV infection. The chain carries TRBV6-2 or TRBV6-3 and TRBJ2-3; D is unresolved. The CDR3 region is CASSYELGPDTQYF. The CDR3 region has the DNA TGTGCCAGCAGTTATGAGCTCGGCCCAGATACGCAGTATTTT.